These 9 T cell receptor beta chains came from one sample sequenced in a study of T cell responses to AZD1222 COVID-19 vaccine. The assay was immunoSEQ multiplex PCR, and TCRdb's table has in-frame clones only and misses some. Among around 71,000 clones listed, 75% to 85% were seen once. The sample in question was peripheral blood, obtained 28 days after the second AZD1222 dose. These receptors were obtained from an adult who received the AZD1222 COVID-19 vaccine.

The chain is built from TRBV9 and TRBJ1-2; TRBD1 might be the D (6 bases). Germline V gives CDR1 SGDLS, CDR2 YYNGEE. This CDR3 comprises 14 residues. Deletions cut 4 bases from V and 4 bases from J, with 14 bases between. The CDR3 DNA reads TGTGCCAGCAGCCCCCAAACAGGGTCCTATGGCTACACCTTC. This translates into CASSPQTGSYGYTF.

The rearrangement uses TRBV27 and TRBJ2-1; 8 bases agree with TRBD2. The CDR3 has 16 amino acids. The ends lost 4 bases at V and 5 bases at J; junction bases unmatched: 10. Germline V lookup: CDR1 MNHEY, CDR2 SMNVEV (reference sequence). The CDR3 DNA reads TGTGCCAGCAGTTCCATCGGCGGGGGGCACAACAATGAGCAGTTCTTC. Translated: CASSSIGGGHNNEQFF.

The chain couples TRBV15 to TRBJ1-3, with D unresolved. This CDR3 has 15 residues. The V and J ends lost 1 base and 0 bases respectively, with 7 bases between them. The germline V gene encodes CDR1 LNHNV and CDR2 YYDKDF (reference sequence). CDR3 nucleotide sequence: TGTGCCACCAGCAGAGCCGGTTTCTCTGGAAACACCATATATTTT. Translated, it gives CATSRAGFSGNTIYF.

The gene calls are TRBV3-1 (or the pseudogene TRBV3-2) and TRBJ1-1; D is ambiguous. Germline V gives CDR1 LGHDT, CDR2 YNNKEL (reference sequence). Trimming removed 0 bases from V and 4 bases from J, with 15 bases in between. The CDR3 runs 16 residues. CDR3: CASSQDRIGRRTEAFF. CDR3 DNA: TGTGCCAGCAGCCAAGATCGCATTGGCAGGCGCACTGAAGCTTTCTTT.

This clone is a singleton in its sample. The chain employs TRBV3-1 (or the pseudogene TRBV3-2) and TRBJ2-5, with 11 positions matching TRBD2. Looked up from germline, CDR1 is LGHDT and CDR2 is YNNKEL (reference sequence). The CDR3 runs 16 residues. J gave up 1 base and V 4 bases, and 5 bases lay outside the gene matches. DNA of the CDR3: TGTGCCAGCAGCCGACTCGGACTAGCGGGCCAAGAGACCCAGTACTTC. Translating it yields CASSRLGLAGQETQYF.

The CDR3 bases are TGTGCCAGCAGCTTAGCGGCAGGGGGCTACGAGCAGTACTTC. Translating gives CASSLAAGGYEQYF. This rearrangement joins TRBV11-2 to TRBJ2-7, with 7 bases identical to TRBD1. Looked up from germline, CDR1 is SGHAT and CDR2 is FQNNGV. Trimming removed 1 base from V and 3 bases from J; junction bases left unmatched: 3. This CDR3 spans 14 amino acids.

The chain is built from TRBV3-1 (or the pseudogene TRBV3-2) and TRBJ1-6; 7 bases agree with TRBD1. Germline assignment: CDR1 LGHDT and CDR2 YNNKEL (reference sequence). The CDR3 runs 14 residues. Losses at the gene ends were 2 bases for V and 9 bases for J; bases not matched to a gene: 4. The CDR3 bases are TGTGCCAGCAGCCAACAGGGGGGGAGTTCACCCCTCCACTTT. Residues: CASSQQGGSSPLHF.

The genes are TRBV19 and TRBJ1-3; unclear D gene. This CDR3 has 14 amino acids. Germline V gives CDR1 LNHDA, CDR2 SQIVND (reference sequence). With 0 bases removed from V and 2 bases from J, the gap between germline ends came to 5 bases. The CDR3 loop is CASSIEGTGNTIYF. CDR3 bases: TGTGCCAGTAGTATAGAGGGGACTGGAAACACCATATATTTT.

The V and J genes are TRBV2 and TRBJ2-5; perhaps TRBD1 as D (7 bases). CDR1 and CDR2 from the germline V gene are SNHLY and FYNNEI. The CDR3 has 16 residues. The V end was cut by 6 bases, the J end by 5 bases, with 22 bases between. The CDR3 loop is CASSDSTAGQRETQYF. CDR3 coding DNA: TGTGCCAGCAGCGACTCCACCGCGGGACAGAGGGAGACCCAGTACTTC. The full variable domain, its missing parts supplied by reference TRBV2 and TRBJ2-5, is EPEVTQTPSHQVTQMGQEVILRCVPISNHLYFYWYRQILGQKVEFLVSFYNNEISEKSEIFDDQFSVERPDGSNFTLKIRSTKLEDSAMYFCASSDSTAGQRETQYFGPGTRLLVL.